These 7 T cell receptor beta chains were sequenced from one sample in a study of blood T cell repertoires in COVID-19. Libraries were prepared by immunoSEQ multiplex PCR; TCRdb keeps only in-frame clonotypes and omits some of them. The table has around 320,000 clones, 75% to 90% seen once; the top ten hold more than 2%. The sequencing sample was made of peripheral blood. The receptor source for this set is a young man with active or convalescent COVID-19.

The chain joins TRBV10-3 to TRBJ1-1; 8 nucleotides align to TRBD1. The CDR3 spans 14 residues. Germline assignment: CDR1 ENHRY and CDR2 SYGVKD. V was clipped by 3 bases and J by 4 bases; unmatched bases: 4. The CDR3 here is CAISDPGQGTEAFF. Written as DNA, the CDR3 is TGTGCCATCAGTGACCCCGGACAGGGCACTGAAGCTTTCTTT.

The chain links TRBV2 to TRBJ2-3, with TRBD2 identical over 13 bases. CDR3 length: 15 amino acids. Germline-derived CDR1 and CDR2 are SNHLY and FYNNEI. After removal of 7 bases from V and 1 base from J, the junction contained 2 bases not matched to a gene. The CDR3 sequence is CASNGLAGGTDTQYF. Here the CDR3 DNA reads TGTGCCAGCAACGGACTAGCGGGGGGCACAGATACGCAGTATTTT. The variable domain in full, with the rest retrieved from reference TRBV2 and TRBJ2-3, is EPEVTQTPSHQVTQMGQEVILRCVPISNHLYFYWYRQILGQKVEFLVSFYNNEISEKSEIFDDQFSVERPDGSNFTLKIRSTKLEDSAMYFCASNGLAGGTDTQYFGPGTRLTVL.

The V call is TRBV15, the J call TRBJ2-1; the D gene is possibly TRBD1 (7 bases). Germline loops: CDR1 LNHNV, CDR2 YYDKDF (reference sequence). The CDR3 loop spans 16 amino acids. Trimming shortened V by 1 base and J by 7 bases, and 17 bases separated the two germline ends. CDR3: CATSRGRGTARNEQFF. CDR3 sequence (DNA): TGTGCCACCAGCAGAGGGCGCGGGACAGCACGGAATGAGCAGTTCTTC. The whole variable domain, remainder taken from reference TRBV15 and TRBJ2-1, is DAMVIQNPRYQVTQFGKPVTLSCSQTLNHNVMYWYQQKSSQAPKLLFHYYDKDFNNEADTPDNFQSRRPNTSFCFLDIRSPGLGDTAMYLCATSRGRGTARNEQFFGPGTRLTVL.

The V and J genes are TRBV19 and TRBJ2-1, with TRBD1 matching over 7 bases. CDR1 is LNHDA, CDR2 SQIVND, per germline (reference sequence). The J segment lost 4 bases and the V segment lost 6 bases, leaving 6 bases of the junction unmatched. This CDR3 has 14 residues. The CDR3 DNA reads TGTGCCAGTAGCATGGGACAGAGATACAATGAGCAGTTCTTC. Protein sequence: CASSMGQRYNEQFF.

J is TRBJ1-5 and V is TRBV27; no firm D call. Germline V gives CDR1 MNHEY, CDR2 SMNVEV (reference sequence). The CDR3 has 13 amino acids. V dropped 6 bases and J dropped 6 bases, with 12 bases sitting between them. CDR3 protein: CASSSVFSQPQHF. The CDR3 DNA sequence: TGTGCCAGCAGCTCCGTATTTTCTCAGCCCCAGCATTTT.

The rearrangement links TRBV28 to TRBJ2-7; TRBD1 is a possible D gene (6 bases). Deletions cut 8 bases from V and 4 bases from J, with 12 bases between. The CDR3 sequence is 12 residues long. Germline V gene data show CDR1 as MDHEN and CDR2 as SYDVKM. The chain's CDR3 is CASRDTPYEQYF. DNA of the CDR3: TGTGCCAGCCGGGACACTCCTTACGAGCAGTACTTC.

In DNA form, the CDR3 reads TGTGCCAGCAGGGGACAAACCCTTAATGAAAAACTGTTTTTT. Protein: CASRGQTLNEKLFF. The chain recombines TRBV6-5 with TRBJ1-4, with a weak D call TRBD1 (6 bases). Trimming pared 6 bases from V and 4 bases from J, leaving 12 bases between. The CDR3 length is 14 residues. Per the germline V gene, CDR1 is MNHEY and CDR2 is SVGAGI.